This note documents a single T cell receptor beta chain sequence. The data are from a study of blood T cell repertoires in COVID-19. Original methodology: The authors estimated nucleated cell counts from reference gene primer amplification. The table came from immunoSEQ multiplex PCR; TCRdb's copy has only in-frame clones and leaves some out. The V and J calls and clone size were taken over from that table, and D and trimming were inferred from the DNA. The profile shows about 200,000 clones, 70% to 90% of them singletons. This CDR3 is built from 16 residues. V dropped 1 base and J dropped 4; count of bases not matched to a gene: 7. CDR1 and CDR2 (germline): SGDLS, YYNGEE.

The TCR sequence derives from a woman aged 40 to 50 who had recovered from COVID-19. Sequenced sample: peripheral blood. The gene calls are TRBV9 and TRBJ2-2; 7 nucleotides align to TRBD2. DNA of the CDR3: TGTGCCAGCAGCGTAATGGGACTAAGTAGCACCGGGGAGCTGTTTTTT. Protein sequence: CASSVMGLSSTGELFF.